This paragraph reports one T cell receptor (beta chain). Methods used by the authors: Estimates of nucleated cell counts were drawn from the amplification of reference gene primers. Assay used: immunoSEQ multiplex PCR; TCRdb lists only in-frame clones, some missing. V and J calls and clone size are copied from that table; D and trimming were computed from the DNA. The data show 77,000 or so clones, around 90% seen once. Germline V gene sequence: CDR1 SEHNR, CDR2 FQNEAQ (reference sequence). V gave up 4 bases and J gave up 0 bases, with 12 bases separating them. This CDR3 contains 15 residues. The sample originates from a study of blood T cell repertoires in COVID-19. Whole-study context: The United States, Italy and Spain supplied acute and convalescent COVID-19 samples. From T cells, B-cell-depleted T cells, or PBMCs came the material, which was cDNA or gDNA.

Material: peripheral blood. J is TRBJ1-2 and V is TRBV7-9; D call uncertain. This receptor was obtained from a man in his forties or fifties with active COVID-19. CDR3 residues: CASSSTAVSNYGYTF. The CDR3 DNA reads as TGTGCCAGCAGCTCAACAGCAGTTTCTAACTATGGCTACACCTTC.